Listed below are T cell receptor beta chains from one sample, sequenced in a study of blood T cell repertoires in COVID-19. Profiling relied on immunoSEQ multiplex PCR, and the TCRdb table lists in-frame clones only, not all of them. The sample includes under 150,000 clones, roughly 85% seen only once; the top ten take 25%. Source material: peripheral blood. These receptors were taken from a human donor in a cohort sampled during active COVID-19. Each CDR3 is given with its conserved first and last residue. The order of the fields is D gene, J gene, CDR3 length, clone size, V gene, CDR3 DNA, CDR3 protein. D genes are given only for firm matches. The size entry is marked missing in some rows and otherwise reads once, few, many or a size class.

D gene: .; J gene: TRBJ2-7; CDR3 length: 14; clone size: .; V gene: TRBV27; CDR3 DNA: TGTGCCAGCAGTTTATCGGTTGCTACGGGGGAGCAGTACTTC; CDR3 protein: CASSLSVATGEQYF
D gene: .; J gene: TRBJ2-2; CDR3 length: 16; clone size: .; V gene: TRBV6-5; CDR3 DNA: TGTGCCAGCAGTTACTCGTGGGGGGCGAACACCGGGGAGCTGTTTTTT; CDR3 protein: CASSYSWGANTGELFF
D gene: .; J gene: TRBJ2-5; CDR3 length: 15; clone size: .; V gene: TRBV5-4; CDR3 DNA: TGTGCCAGCAGCTTGTGGAGGGGAGCGGATGAGACCCAGTACTTC; CDR3 protein: CASSLWRGADETQYF
D gene: .; J gene: TRBJ1-5; CDR3 length: 15; clone size: .; V gene: TRBV11-2; CDR3 DNA: TGTGCCAGCAGCTTAGATGCGGGGTCAGGACAGCCCCAGCATTTT; CDR3 protein: CASSLDAGSGQPQHF
D gene: .; J gene: TRBJ2-1; CDR3 length: 13; clone size: .; V gene: TRBV18; CDR3 DNA: TGTGCCAGCTCGCAAAGTACAGGGAATGAGCAGTTCTTC; CDR3 protein: CASSQSTGNEQFF
D gene: TRBD1; J gene: TRBJ2-2; CDR3 length: 15; clone size: .; V gene: TRBV4-1; CDR3 DNA: TGCGCCAGCAGCCTCGGGACAGCCTACACCGGGGAGCTGTTTTTT; CDR3 protein: CASSLGTAYTGELFF
D gene: TRBD2; J gene: TRBJ2-5; CDR3 length: 14; clone size: .; V gene: TRBV30; CDR3 DNA: TGTGCCTGGAGGACTAGCGGGAGTCTAGAGACCCAGTACTTC; CDR3 protein: CAWRTSGSLETQYF
D gene: .; J gene: TRBJ2-1; CDR3 length: 12; clone size: .; V gene: TRBV6-2/TRBV6-3; CDR3 DNA: TGTGCCAGCAGTTACTCCGGAGGCGGCAACGTCTTC; CDR3 protein: CASSYSGGGNVF
D gene: .; J gene: TRBJ1-1; CDR3 length: 15; clone size: .; V gene: TRBV5-1; CDR3 DNA: TGCGCCAGCACTCTCGACAGAGTAGTTAACACTGAAGCTTTCTTT; CDR3 protein: CASTLDRVVNTEAFF
D gene: TRBD1; J gene: TRBJ2-1; CDR3 length: 13; clone size: .; V gene: TRBV28; CDR3 DNA: TGTGCCAGCTTCGGGACAGCCCTTGGTGAGCAGTTCTTC; CDR3 protein: CASFGTALGEQFF
D gene: TRBD1; J gene: TRBJ2-3; CDR3 length: 16; clone size: .; V gene: TRBV24-1; CDR3 DNA: TGTGCCACCAGTGATTTGTTGGGACAGAGCACAGATACGCAGTATTTT; CDR3 protein: CATSDLLGQSTDTQYF
D gene: TRBD1; J gene: TRBJ1-1; CDR3 length: 11; clone size: few; V gene: TRBV6-1; CDR3 DNA: TGTGCCAGCAGTGAAGGGACAGGAGCTTTCTTT; CDR3 protein: CASSEGTGAFF
D gene: .; J gene: TRBJ1-2; CDR3 length: 17; clone size: .; V gene: TRBV3-1/TRBV3-2; CDR3 DNA: TGTGCCAGCAGCCACCCGCCGGGGGTCCTTTCTAACTATGGCTACACCTTC; CDR3 protein: CASSHPPGVLSNYGYTF
D gene: .; J gene: TRBJ2-3; CDR3 length: 15; clone size: .; V gene: TRBV5-8; CDR3 DNA: TGTGCCAGCAGCTTGGGACACGGTCGCACAGATACGCAGTATTTT; CDR3 protein: CASSLGHGRTDTQYF
D gene: TRBD2; J gene: TRBJ2-7; CDR3 length: 17; clone size: once; V gene: TRBV5-1; CDR3 DNA: TGCGCCAGCAGCTTGTTTGGGACTAGCGGGGGGCCCTACGAGCAGTACTTC; CDR3 protein: CASSLFGTSGGPYEQYF
D gene: .; J gene: TRBJ2-7; CDR3 length: 14; clone size: .; V gene: TRBV28; CDR3 DNA: TGTGCCAGCAGTTTATATTCAGGGACCTACGAGCAGTACTTC; CDR3 protein: CASSLYSGTYEQYF
D gene: TRBD1; J gene: TRBJ2-7; CDR3 length: 14; clone size: .; V gene: TRBV10-3; CDR3 DNA: TGTGCCATCAGTGTTAACAGGGGCAGTTACGAGCAGTACTTC; CDR3 protein: CAISVNRGSYEQYF
D gene: TRBD1; J gene: TRBJ2-1; CDR3 length: 14; clone size: .; V gene: TRBV9; CDR3 DNA: TGTGCCAGCAGCCCAGGACAGGGCTACAATGAGCAGTTCTTC; CDR3 protein: CASSPGQGYNEQFF
D gene: .; J gene: TRBJ1-5; CDR3 length: 13; clone size: .; V gene: TRBV18; CDR3 DNA: TGTGCCAGCTCACCAGGGCTGGGTCAGCCCCAGCATTTT; CDR3 protein: CASSPGLGQPQHF
D gene: .; J gene: TRBJ1-1; CDR3 length: 17; clone size: few; V gene: TRBV4-3; CDR3 DNA: TGCGCCAGCAGCCAAGATGCCCGGGGGGGGCTGAACACTGAAGCTTTCTTT; CDR3 protein: CASSQDARGGLNTEAFF
D gene: TRBD2; J gene: TRBJ2-5; CDR3 length: 17; clone size: .; V gene: TRBV28; CDR3 DNA: TGTGCCAGCAGTTTCGGGACTAGCGGGAGAGGGTCGGAGACCCAGTACTTC; CDR3 protein: CASSFGTSGRGSETQYF
D gene: TRBD1; J gene: TRBJ2-1; CDR3 length: 13; clone size: .; V gene: TRBV5-1; CDR3 DNA: TGCGCCAGCAGCTTGGGGACAGGGAATGAGCAGTTCTTC; CDR3 protein: CASSLGTGNEQFF
D gene: .; J gene: TRBJ1-1; CDR3 length: 14; clone size: .; V gene: TRBV5-1; CDR3 DNA: TGCGCCAGCAGCTTGAGTGGGGCCAACACTGAAGCTTTCTTT; CDR3 protein: CASSLSGANTEAFF
D gene: .; J gene: TRBJ1-4; CDR3 length: 17; clone size: .; V gene: TRBV4-2; CDR3 DNA: TGTGCCAGCAGCCAAGTGACAGTCAGTGCAACTAATGAAAAACTGTTTTTT; CDR3 protein: CASSQVTVSATNEKLFF
D gene: .; J gene: TRBJ2-5; CDR3 length: 13; clone size: few; V gene: TRBV6-2/TRBV6-3; CDR3 DNA: TGTGCCAGCAGTAACCGACCGGGGGAGACCCAGTACTTC; CDR3 protein: CASSNRPGETQYF
D gene: .; J gene: TRBJ1-3; CDR3 length: 16; clone size: .; V gene: TRBV7-7; CDR3 DNA: TGTGCTAGCAGCTCCCGACAGGCGAGCTCTGGAAACACCATATATTTT; CDR3 protein: CASSSRQASSGNTIYF
D gene: .; J gene: TRBJ2-6; CDR3 length: 19; clone size: .; V gene: TRBV19; CDR3 DNA: TGTGCCAGTAGTATCATGGGCAGGGGACACAACTCTGGGGCCAACGTCCTGACTTTC; CDR3 protein: CASSIMGRGHNSGANVLTF
D gene: TRBD1; J gene: TRBJ1-6; CDR3 length: 14; clone size: .; V gene: TRBV19; CDR3 DNA: TGTGCCACAAGCCGGGACAGAAATAATTCACCCCTCCACTTT; CDR3 protein: CATSRDRNNSPLHF
D gene: TRBD1; J gene: TRBJ2-7; CDR3 length: 13; clone size: .; V gene: TRBV5-4; CDR3 DNA: TGTGCCAGCATCGGGACAGGGTACGACGAGCAGTACTTC; CDR3 protein: CASIGTGYDEQYF
D gene: .; J gene: TRBJ2-7; CDR3 length: 13; clone size: .; V gene: TRBV7-9; CDR3 DNA: TGTGCCAGCAGCCCCGGGACAAAGTACGAGCAGTACTTC; CDR3 protein: CASSPGTKYEQYF
D gene: TRBD1; J gene: TRBJ2-1; CDR3 length: 15; clone size: .; V gene: TRBV7-2; CDR3 DNA: TGTGCCAGCAGCTTAGACGGGACAGCCTACAATGAGCAGTTCTTC; CDR3 protein: CASSLDGTAYNEQFF
D gene: .; J gene: TRBJ2-3; CDR3 length: 13; clone size: once; V gene: TRBV19; CDR3 DNA: TGTGCCAGTAGCGGACAGAGCACAGATACGCAGTATTTT; CDR3 protein: CASSGQSTDTQYF
D gene: TRBD1; J gene: TRBJ2-5; CDR3 length: 14; clone size: .; V gene: TRBV5-1; CDR3 DNA: TGCGCCAGCAGCCCGAGGACAGGACAGGAGACCCAGTACTTC; CDR3 protein: CASSPRTGQETQYF
D gene: TRBD1; J gene: TRBJ1-1; CDR3 length: 13; clone size: .; V gene: TRBV12-3/TRBV12-4; CDR3 DNA: TGTGCCAGCAGTTTAGGACAGGGGTTTTGGGCTTTCTTT; CDR3 protein: CASSLGQGFWAFF
D gene: .; J gene: TRBJ1-4; CDR3 length: 14; clone size: .; V gene: TRBV11-2; CDR3 DNA: TGTGCCAGCAGCTTAGTTGGACTGGATGAAAAACTGTTTTTT; CDR3 protein: CASSLVGLDEKLFF
D gene: TRBD2; J gene: TRBJ2-3; CDR3 length: 18; clone size: .; V gene: TRBV15; CDR3 DNA: TGTGCCACCAGCAGAGAGCCGTCTAGCGGTCTCCTAGGGGATACGCAGTATTTT; CDR3 protein: CATSREPSSGLLGDTQYF
D gene: .; J gene: TRBJ2-7; CDR3 length: 14; clone size: .; V gene: TRBV5-6; CDR3 DNA: TGTGCCAGCAGCTTGGGGGGGCTGGGGTACGAGCAGTACTTC; CDR3 protein: CASSLGGLGYEQYF
D gene: .; J gene: TRBJ2-7; CDR3 length: 13; clone size: .; V gene: TRBV7-8; CDR3 DNA: TGTGCCAGCAGCTTAGGGGCGGGGTACGAGCAGTACTTC; CDR3 protein: CASSLGAGYEQYF
D gene: .; J gene: TRBJ1-5; CDR3 length: 14; clone size: .; V gene: TRBV19; CDR3 DNA: TGTGCCAGTAGCCGACAGGAGAGCAATCAGCCCCAGCATTTT; CDR3 protein: CASSRQESNQPQHF
D gene: TRBD1; J gene: TRBJ1-1; CDR3 length: 14; clone size: .; V gene: TRBV10-3; CDR3 DNA: TGTGCCATCAGGCAGGGGGCCGCGAACACTGAAGCTTTCTTT; CDR3 protein: CAIRQGAANTEAFF
D gene: .; J gene: TRBJ1-2; CDR3 length: 16; clone size: .; V gene: TRBV5-6; CDR3 DNA: TGTGCCAGCAGCTTTCCCAGGAAGTTTTCTAACTATGGCTACACCTTC; CDR3 protein: CASSFPRKFSNYGYTF
D gene: .; J gene: TRBJ2-3; CDR3 length: 15; clone size: once; V gene: TRBV28; CDR3 DNA: TGTGCCAGCAGATCCGAAGGGTTAACGGGGGATACGCAGTATTTT; CDR3 protein: CASRSEGLTGDTQYF
D gene: .; J gene: TRBJ1-5; CDR3 length: 15; clone size: .; V gene: TRBV19; CDR3 DNA: TGTGCCAGTAGTAAGGAGGCAGGGGCAAGACAGCCCCAGCATTTT; CDR3 protein: CASSKEAGARQPQHF
D gene: .; J gene: TRBJ1-1; CDR3 length: 15; clone size: .; V gene: TRBV13; CDR3 DNA: TGTGCCAGCAGCCTCAGGGGTGCCATGAACACTGAAGCTTTCTTT; CDR3 protein: CASSLRGAMNTEAFF